One T cell receptor (beta chain) is described in this entry. Its cognate antigen is unknown. The sample originates from a study of shared clonotypes between healthy human individuals. Study outcomes and limitations: Relative to clonotypes present in all four donors, those not shared had lower generation probabilities.

Profiled with immunoSEQ multiplex PCR; TCRdb holds only in-frame clones, not every one. Of about 710,000 clones listed, roughly 73% are singletons. This CDR3 has 16 residues. Unmatched junction bases numbered 10, after V lost 6 bases and J lost 0 bases. From germline, CDR1 is SGHAT and CDR2 FQNNGV. The sequence came from a woman in her twenties or thirties in good health. The specimen was memory CD4+ T cells sorted from blood. The subset: CD45RA-negative fraction. This chain connects TRBV11-2 to TRBJ2-7; 8 bases agree with TRBD2. The CDR3 reads CASRPTGTRSSYEQYF. The CDR3 DNA sequence: TGTGCCAGCAGGCCAACCGGGACTAGGAGCTCCTACGAGCAGTACTTC.